One sample yielded the 7 T cell receptor beta chains listed below, sequenced in a study of CD4 T cells in Merkel cell carcinoma (dated by TCRdb to the late 2010s). Libraries came from the immunoSEQ multiplex PCR assay. TCRdb took this table from immuneACCESS and kept in-frame rearrangements with V and J called. Such tables lack part of the clones; where checked against another copy, unresolved V genes explain under half of the gap, and the rest is unexplained. The sample table holds 74 clones. Using an Aria II cell sorter, viable CD4+ cells that were dextramer-positive and negative for CD8, CD14 and CD19 were bulk-sorted and then flash frozen with no culture step. Donors were three Merkel cell carcinoma patients with available fresh tumor material. Sequencing was carried out using CD4+ T cells from the tumor that bound a Merkel cell polyomavirus LT209-228 dextramer. This sample's cell subset or site label indicates: CD4+ cells binding dextramer loaded with MCPyV large T-antigen peptide WEDLFCDESLSSPEPPSSSE (aa 209-228). The origin of the receptors is a human donor with Merkel cell carcinoma.

The chain combines TRBV21-1 with TRBJ1-1. TRBV21-1 is assigned pseudogene status. The CDR3 contains 16 residues. This CDR3 is CASRGRLDTIRTEAFF. The CDR3 bases are TGTGCCAGCAGAGGACGCTTAGACACAATTCGCACTGAAGCTTTCTTT.

This chain links TRBV12-5 with TRBJ2-6, with a possible D match to TRBD1 (5 bases). Trimming removed 4 bases at V and 5 bases at J, with 18 bases between. This CDR3 is built from 17 residues. Germline assignment: CDR1 LGHNT and CDR2 FRNRAP. The CDR3 DNA sequence: TGTGCTAGTGGTTGTGGCGCAGGACAAAGTCGGGCCAACGTCCTGACTTTC. Its translation: CASGCGAGQSRANVLTF.

The chain is built from TRBV11-2 and TRBJ2-3, with no clear D. The germline V gene encodes CDR1 SGHAT and CDR2 FQNNGV. The length of the CDR3 is 14 residues. Trimming left V 1 base short and J 7 bases short, with 12 bases between. The CDR3 here is CASSLARVGNTQYF. In DNA, the CDR3 is TGTGCCAGCAGCTTAGCCCGCGTGGGGAATACGCAGTATTTT.

The V call is TRBV7-5, the J call TRBJ2-6; no check of the table's D call, TRBD1, against the DNA was made. TRBV7-5 has pseudogene status. There are 16 residues in the CDR3. The CDR3 coding sequence is TGTGCCGAAGTGGAAAGTAGACAAAGTCGGGCCAACGTCCTGACTTTC. Translated: CAEVESRQSRANVLTF.

This clone was seen only a few times. V and J are TRBV7-9 and TRBJ2-7, with TRBD2 matching 15 bases. The germline V gene has CDR1 SEHNR and CDR2 FQNEAQ (reference sequence). There are 17 residues in the CDR3. The trim removed 5 bases at V and 2 bases at J, leaving 7 bases unmatched. CDR3 amino acids: CASSHGTSGRSTYEQYF. The CDR3 region has the DNA TGTGCCAGCAGCCATGGGACTAGCGGGAGGTCCACCTACGAGCAGTACTTC. The entire variable domain, with the rest obtained from reference TRBV7-9 and TRBJ2-7, is as follows: DTGVSQNPRHKITKRGQNVTFRCDPISEHNRLYWYRQTLGQGPEFLTYFQNEAQLEKSRLLSDRFSAERPKGSFSTLEIQRTEQGDSAMYLCASSHGTSGRSTYEQYFGPGTRLTVT.

The V and J genes are TRBV21-1 and TRBJ2-7; the table gives TRBD2 as D, unverified against the DNA. TRBV21-1 is annotated as a pseudogene. The CDR3 length is 16 residues. This CDR3 reads CASSLPIATRVDEQYF. The CDR3 nucleotides are TGTGCCAGCAGCTTGCCGATAGCTACACGTGTTGACGAGCAGTACTTC.

The rearrangement uses TRBV23-1 and TRBJ2-2; 7 bases line up with TRBD2. TRBV23-1 is an ORF; its function is uncertain. CDR3 length: 15 residues. Trimming at V came to 2 bases and at J to 8 bases, leaving 8 bases not matched to a gene. The DNA for the CDR3 is TGCGCCAGCAGTCAAAAACTAGCGCGCCTGGGGGAGCTGTTTTTT. Its translation: CASSQKLARLGELFF.